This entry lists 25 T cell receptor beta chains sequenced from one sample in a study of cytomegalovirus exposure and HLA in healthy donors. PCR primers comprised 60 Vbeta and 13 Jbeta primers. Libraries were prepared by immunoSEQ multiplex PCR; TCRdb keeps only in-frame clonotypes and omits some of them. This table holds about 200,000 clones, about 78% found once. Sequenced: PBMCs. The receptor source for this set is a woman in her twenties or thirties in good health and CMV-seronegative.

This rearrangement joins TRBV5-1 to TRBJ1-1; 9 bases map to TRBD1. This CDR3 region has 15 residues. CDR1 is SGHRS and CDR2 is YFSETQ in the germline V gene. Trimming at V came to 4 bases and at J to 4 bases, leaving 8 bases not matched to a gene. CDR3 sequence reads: CASSPGTGRGTEAFF. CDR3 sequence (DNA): TGCGCCAGCAGCCCTGGGACAGGGAGGGGCACTGAAGCTTTCTTT. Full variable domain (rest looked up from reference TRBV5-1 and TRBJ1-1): KAGVTQTPRYLIKTRGQQVTLSCSPISGHRSVSWYQQTPGQGLQFLFEYFSETQRNKGNFPGRFSGRQFSNSRSEMNVSTLELGDSALYLCASSPGTGRGTEAFFGQGTRLTVV.

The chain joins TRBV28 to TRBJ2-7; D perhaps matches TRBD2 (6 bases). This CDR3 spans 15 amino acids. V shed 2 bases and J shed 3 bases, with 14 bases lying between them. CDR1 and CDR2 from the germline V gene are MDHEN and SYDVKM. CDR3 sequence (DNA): TGTGCCAGCAGTTTAGGGAGGACCGACCTCTACGAGCAGTACTTC. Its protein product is CASSLGRTDLYEQYF. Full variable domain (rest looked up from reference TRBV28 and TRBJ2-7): DVKVTQSSRYLVKRTGEKVFLECVQDMDHENMFWYRQDPGLGLRLIYFSYDVKMKEKGDIPEGYSVSREKKERFSLILESASTNQTSMYLCASSLGRTDLYEQYFGPGTRLTVT.

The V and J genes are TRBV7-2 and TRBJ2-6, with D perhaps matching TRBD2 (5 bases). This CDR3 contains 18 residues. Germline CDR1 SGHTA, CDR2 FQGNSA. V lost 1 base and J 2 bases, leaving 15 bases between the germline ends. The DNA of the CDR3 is TGTGCCAGCAGCTTAGTGGGGAGTGCGATTGCTGGGGCCAACGTCCTGACTTTC. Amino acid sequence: CASSLVGSAIAGANVLTF.

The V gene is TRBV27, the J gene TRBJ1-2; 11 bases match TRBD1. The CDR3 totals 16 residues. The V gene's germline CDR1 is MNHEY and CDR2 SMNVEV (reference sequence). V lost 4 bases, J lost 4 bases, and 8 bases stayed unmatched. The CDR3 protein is CASSSLPGTGGYGYTF. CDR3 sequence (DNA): TGTGCCAGCAGTTCCTTGCCCGGGACAGGGGGCTATGGCTACACCTTC.

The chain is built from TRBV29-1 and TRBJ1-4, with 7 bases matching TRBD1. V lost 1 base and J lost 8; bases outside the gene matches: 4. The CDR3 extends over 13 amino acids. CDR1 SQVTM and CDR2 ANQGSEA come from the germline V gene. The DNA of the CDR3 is TGCAGCGTTGAAGGACAGGGAGGCGAAAAACTGTTTTTT. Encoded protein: CSVEGQGGEKLFF.

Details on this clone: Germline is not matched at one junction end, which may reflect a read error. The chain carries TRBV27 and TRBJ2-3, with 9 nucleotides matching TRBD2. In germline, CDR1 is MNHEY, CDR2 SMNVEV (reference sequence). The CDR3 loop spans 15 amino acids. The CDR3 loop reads CASSLRGTSTDTQYF. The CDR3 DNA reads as TGTGCCAGCAGTTTAAGAGGGACTAGCACCGATACGCAGTATTTT.

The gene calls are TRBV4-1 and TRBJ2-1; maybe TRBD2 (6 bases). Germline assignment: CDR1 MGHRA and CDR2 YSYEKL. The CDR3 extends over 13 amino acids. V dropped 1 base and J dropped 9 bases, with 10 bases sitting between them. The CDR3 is CASSQAEGREQFF. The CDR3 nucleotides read TGCGCCAGCAGCCAAGCGGAGGGCCGTGAGCAGTTCTTC.

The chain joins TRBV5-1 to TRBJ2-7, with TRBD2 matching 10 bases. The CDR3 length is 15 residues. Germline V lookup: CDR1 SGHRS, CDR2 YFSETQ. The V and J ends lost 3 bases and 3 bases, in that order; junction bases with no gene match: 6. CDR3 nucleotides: TGCGCCAGCAGCTGGGGGACTAGCGATAACTACGAGCAGTACTTC. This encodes CASSWGTSDNYEQYF. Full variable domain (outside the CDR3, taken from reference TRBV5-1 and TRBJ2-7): KAGVTQTPRYLIKTRGQQVTLSCSPISGHRSVSWYQQTPGQGLQFLFEYFSETQRNKGNFPGRFSGRQFSNSRSEMNVSTLELGDSALYLCASSWGTSDNYEQYFGPGTRLTVT.

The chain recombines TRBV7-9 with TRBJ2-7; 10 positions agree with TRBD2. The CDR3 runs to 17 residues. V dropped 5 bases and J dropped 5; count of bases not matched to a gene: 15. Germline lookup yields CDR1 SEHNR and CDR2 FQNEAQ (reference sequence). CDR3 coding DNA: TGTGCCAGCAGCCCCACTCCAAGCGGGAGGGCCCCCAACGAGCAGTACTTC. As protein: CASSPTPSGRAPNEQYF. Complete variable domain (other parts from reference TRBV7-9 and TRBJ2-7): DTGVSQNPRHKITKRGQNVTFRCDPISEHNRLYWYRQTLGQGPEFLTYFQNEAQLEKSRLLSDRFSAERPKGSFSTLEIQRTEQGDSAMYLCASSPTPSGRAPNEQYFGPGTRLTVT.

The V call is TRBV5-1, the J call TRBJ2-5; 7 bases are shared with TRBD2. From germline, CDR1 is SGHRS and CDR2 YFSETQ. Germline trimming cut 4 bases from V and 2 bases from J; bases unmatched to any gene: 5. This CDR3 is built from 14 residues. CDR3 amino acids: CASSPGLVQETQYF. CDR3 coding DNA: TGCGCCAGCAGCCCAGGACTAGTACAAGAGACCCAGTACTTC.

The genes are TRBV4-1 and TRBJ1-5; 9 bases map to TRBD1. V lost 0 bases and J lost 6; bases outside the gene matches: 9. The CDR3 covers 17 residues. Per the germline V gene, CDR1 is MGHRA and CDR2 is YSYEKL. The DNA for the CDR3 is TGCGCCAGCAGCCAAGATGGGGGGGGACAGGGCCGTCAGCCCCAGCATTTT. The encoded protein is CASSQDGGGQGRQPQHF.

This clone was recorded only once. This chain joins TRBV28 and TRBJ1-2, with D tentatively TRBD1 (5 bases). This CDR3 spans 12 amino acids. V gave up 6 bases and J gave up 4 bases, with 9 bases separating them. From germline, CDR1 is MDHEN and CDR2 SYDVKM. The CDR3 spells CASSFDSYGYTF. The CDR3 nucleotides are TGTGCCAGCAGCTTCGACAGCTATGGCTACACCTTC.

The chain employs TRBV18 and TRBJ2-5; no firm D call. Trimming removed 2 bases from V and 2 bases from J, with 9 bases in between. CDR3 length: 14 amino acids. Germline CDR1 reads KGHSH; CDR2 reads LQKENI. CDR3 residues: CASSPASSQETQYF. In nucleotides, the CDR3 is TGTGCCAGCTCACCAGCTAGTTCACAAGAGACCCAGTACTTC.

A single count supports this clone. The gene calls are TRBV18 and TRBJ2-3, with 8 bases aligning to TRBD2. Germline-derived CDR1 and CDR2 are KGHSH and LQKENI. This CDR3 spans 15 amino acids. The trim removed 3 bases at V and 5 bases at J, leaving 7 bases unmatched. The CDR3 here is CASSPPSGSEDTQYF. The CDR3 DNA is TGTGCCAGCTCACCTCCCAGCGGGAGTGAAGATACGCAGTATTTT.

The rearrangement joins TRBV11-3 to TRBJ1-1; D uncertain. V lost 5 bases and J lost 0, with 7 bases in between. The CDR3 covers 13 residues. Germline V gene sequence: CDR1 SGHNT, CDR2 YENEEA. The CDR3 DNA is TGTGCCAGCAGCCCTGCTATGAACACTGAAGCTTTCTTT. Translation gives CASSPAMNTEAFF.

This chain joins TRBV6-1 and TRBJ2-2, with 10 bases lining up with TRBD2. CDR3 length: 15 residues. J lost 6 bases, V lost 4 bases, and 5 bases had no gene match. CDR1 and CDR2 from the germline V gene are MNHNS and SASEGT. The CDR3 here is CASSGQRGGPGELFF. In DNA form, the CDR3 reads TGTGCCAGCAGTGGCCAGCGGGGGGGCCCCGGGGAGCTGTTTTTT.

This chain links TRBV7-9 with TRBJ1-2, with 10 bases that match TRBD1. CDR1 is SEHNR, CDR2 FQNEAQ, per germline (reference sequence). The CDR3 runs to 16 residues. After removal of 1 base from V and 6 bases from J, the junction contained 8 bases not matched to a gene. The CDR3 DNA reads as TGTGCCAGCAGCTTAGGGCCAGGACAGGGGGAAAATGGCTACACCTTC. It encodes CASSLGPGQGENGYTF.

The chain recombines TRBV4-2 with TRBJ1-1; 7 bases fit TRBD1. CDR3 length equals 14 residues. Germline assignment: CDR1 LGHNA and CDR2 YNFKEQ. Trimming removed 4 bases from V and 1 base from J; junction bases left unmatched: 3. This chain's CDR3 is CASSLYRGNTEAFF. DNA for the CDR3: TGTGCCAGCAGCCTTTACAGGGGGAACACTGAAGCTTTCTTT.

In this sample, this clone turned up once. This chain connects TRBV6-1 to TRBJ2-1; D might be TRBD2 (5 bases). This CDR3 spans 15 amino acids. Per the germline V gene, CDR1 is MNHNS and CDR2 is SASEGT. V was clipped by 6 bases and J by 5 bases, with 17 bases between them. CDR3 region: CASRPMGSVNNEQFF. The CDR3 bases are TGTGCCAGCAGGCCGATGGGTAGCGTCAACAATGAGCAGTTCTTC.

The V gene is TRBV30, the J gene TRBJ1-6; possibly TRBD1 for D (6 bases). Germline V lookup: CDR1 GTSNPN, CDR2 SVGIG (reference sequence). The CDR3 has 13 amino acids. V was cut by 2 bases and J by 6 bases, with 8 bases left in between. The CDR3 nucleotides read TGTGCCTGGAGTTGGGGGCCTAATTCACCCCTCCACTTT. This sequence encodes CAWSWGPNSPLHF.

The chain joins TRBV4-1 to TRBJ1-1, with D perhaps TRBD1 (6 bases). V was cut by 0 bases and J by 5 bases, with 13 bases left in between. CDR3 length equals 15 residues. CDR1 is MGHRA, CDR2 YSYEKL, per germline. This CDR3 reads CASSQESQGWTEAFF. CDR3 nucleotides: TGCGCCAGCAGCCAAGAGTCTCAGGGGTGGACTGAAGCTTTCTTT.

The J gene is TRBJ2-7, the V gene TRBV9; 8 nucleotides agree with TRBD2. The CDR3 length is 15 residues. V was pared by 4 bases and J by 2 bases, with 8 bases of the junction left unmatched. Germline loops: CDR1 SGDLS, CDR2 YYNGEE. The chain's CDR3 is CASSSRTSPTYEQYF. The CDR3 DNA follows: TGTGCCAGCAGCTCAAGGACTAGCCCGACCTACGAGCAGTACTTC.

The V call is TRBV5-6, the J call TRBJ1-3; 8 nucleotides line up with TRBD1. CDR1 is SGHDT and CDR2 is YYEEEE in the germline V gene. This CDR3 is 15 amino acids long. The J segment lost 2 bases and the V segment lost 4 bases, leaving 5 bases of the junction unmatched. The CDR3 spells CASSPLDRAGNTIYF. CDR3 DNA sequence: TGTGCCAGCAGCCCCCTGGACAGGGCTGGAAACACCATATATTTT.

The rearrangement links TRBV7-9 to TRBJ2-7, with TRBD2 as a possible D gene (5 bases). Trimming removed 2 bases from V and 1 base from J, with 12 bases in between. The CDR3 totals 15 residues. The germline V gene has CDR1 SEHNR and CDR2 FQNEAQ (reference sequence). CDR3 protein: CASSLLGGSSYEQYF. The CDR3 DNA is TGTGCCAGCAGCTTATTAGGCGGGTCTTCCTACGAGCAGTACTTC.

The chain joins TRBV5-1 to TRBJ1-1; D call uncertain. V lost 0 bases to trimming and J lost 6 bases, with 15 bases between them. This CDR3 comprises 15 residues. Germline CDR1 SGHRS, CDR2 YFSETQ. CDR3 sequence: CASSLVPGSSAEAFF. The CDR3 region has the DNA TGCGCCAGCAGCTTGGTTCCGGGTAGCTCAGCTGAAGCTTTCTTT.